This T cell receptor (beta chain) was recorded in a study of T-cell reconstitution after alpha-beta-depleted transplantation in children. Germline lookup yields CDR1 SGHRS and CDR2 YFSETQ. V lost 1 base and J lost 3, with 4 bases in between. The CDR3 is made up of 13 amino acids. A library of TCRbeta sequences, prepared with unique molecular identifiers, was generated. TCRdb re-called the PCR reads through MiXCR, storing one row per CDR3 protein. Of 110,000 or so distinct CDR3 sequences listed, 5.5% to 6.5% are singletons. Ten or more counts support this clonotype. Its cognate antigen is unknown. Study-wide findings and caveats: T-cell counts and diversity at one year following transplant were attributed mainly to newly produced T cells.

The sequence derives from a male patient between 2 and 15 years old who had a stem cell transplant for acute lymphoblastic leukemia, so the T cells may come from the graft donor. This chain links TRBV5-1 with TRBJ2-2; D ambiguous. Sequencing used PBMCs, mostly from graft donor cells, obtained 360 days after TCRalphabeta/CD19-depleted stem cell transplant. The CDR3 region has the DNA TGCGCCAGCAGCTTGCTCGACACCGGGGAGCTGTTTTTT. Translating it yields CASSLLDTGELFF. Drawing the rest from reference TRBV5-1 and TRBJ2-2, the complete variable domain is KAGVTQTPRYLIKTRGQQVTLSCSPISGHRSVSWYQQTPGQGLQFLFEYFSETQRNKGNFPGRFSGRQFSNSRSEMNVSTLELGDSALYLCASSLLDTGELFFGEGSRLTVL.